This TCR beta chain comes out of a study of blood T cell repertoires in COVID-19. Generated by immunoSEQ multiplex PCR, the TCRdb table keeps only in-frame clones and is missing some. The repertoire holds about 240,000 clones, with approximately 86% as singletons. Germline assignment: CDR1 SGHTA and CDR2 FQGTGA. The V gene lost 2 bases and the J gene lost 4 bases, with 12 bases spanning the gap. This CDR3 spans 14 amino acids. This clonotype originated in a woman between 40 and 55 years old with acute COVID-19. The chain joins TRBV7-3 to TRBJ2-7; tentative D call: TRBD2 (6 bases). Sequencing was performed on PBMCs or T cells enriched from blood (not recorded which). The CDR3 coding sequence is TGTGCCAGCAGCTTAGGAGGGAGGAGATACGAGCAGTACTTC. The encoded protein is CASSLGGRRYEQYF.